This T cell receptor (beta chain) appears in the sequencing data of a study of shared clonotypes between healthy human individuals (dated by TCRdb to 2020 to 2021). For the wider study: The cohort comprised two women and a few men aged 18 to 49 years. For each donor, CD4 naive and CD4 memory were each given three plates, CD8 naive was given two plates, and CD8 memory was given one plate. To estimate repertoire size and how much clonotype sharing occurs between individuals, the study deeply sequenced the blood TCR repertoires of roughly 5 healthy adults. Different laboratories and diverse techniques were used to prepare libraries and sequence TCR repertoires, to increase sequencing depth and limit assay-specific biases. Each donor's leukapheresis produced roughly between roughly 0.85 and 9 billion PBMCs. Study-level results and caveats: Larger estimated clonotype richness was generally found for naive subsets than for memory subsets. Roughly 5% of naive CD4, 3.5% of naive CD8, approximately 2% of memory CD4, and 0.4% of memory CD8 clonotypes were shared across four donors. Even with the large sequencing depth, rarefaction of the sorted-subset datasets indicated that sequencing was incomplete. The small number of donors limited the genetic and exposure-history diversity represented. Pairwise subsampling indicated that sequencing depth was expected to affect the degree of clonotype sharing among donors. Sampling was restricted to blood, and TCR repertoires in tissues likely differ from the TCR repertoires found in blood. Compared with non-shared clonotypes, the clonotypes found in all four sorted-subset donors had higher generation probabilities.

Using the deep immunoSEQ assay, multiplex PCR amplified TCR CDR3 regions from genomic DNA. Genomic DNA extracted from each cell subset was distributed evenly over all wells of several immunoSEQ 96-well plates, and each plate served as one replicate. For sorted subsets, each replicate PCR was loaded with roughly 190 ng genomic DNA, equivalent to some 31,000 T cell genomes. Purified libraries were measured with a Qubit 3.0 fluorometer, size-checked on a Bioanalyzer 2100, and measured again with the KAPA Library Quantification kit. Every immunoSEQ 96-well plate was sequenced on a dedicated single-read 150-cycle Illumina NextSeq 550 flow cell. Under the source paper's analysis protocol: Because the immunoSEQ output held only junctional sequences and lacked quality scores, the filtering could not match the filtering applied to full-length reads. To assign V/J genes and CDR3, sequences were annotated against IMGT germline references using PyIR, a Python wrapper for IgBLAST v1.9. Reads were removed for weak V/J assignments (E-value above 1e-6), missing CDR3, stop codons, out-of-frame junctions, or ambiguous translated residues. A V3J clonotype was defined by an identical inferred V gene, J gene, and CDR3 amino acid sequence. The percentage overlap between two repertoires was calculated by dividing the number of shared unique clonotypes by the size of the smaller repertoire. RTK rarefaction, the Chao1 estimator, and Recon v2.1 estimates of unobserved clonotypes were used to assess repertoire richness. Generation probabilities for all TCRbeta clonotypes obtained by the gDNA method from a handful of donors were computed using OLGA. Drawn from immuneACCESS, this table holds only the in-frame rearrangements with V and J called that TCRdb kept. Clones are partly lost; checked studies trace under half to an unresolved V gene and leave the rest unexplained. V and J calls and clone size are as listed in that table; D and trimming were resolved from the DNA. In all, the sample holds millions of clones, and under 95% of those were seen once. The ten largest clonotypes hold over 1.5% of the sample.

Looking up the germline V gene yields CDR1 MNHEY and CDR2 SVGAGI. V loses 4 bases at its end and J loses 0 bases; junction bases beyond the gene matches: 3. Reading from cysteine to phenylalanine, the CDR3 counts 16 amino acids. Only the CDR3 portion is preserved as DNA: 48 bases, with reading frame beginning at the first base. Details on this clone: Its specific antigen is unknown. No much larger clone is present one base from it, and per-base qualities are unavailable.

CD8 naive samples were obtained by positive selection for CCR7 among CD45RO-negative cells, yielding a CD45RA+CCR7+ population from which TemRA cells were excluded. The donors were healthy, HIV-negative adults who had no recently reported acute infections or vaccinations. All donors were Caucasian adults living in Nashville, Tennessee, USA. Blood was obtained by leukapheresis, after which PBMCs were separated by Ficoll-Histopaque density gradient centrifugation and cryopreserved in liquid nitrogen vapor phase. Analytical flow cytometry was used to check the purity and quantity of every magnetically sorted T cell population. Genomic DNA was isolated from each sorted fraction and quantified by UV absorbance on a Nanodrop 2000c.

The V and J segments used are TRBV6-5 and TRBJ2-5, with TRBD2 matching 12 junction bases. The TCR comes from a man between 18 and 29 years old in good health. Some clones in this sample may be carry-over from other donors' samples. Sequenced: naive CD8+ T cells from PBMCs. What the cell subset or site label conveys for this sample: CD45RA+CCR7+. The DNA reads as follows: TGTGCCAGCAGTTTTCTAGCGGGGGGGTACCAAGAGACCCAGTACTTC. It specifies CASSFLAGGYQETQYF.